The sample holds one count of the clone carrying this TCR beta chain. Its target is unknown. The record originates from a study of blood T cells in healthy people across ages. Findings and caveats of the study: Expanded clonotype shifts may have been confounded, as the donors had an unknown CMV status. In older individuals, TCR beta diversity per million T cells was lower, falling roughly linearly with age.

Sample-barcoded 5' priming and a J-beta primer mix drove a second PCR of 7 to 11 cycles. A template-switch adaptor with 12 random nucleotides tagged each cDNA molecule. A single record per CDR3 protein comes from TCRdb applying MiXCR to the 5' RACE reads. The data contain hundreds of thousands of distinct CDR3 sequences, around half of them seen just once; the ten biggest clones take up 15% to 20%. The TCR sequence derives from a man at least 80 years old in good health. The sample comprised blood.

CDR3 residues: CASTREPGLGNEQFF. Here the CDR3 DNA reads TGTGCCAGTACCCGTGAACCGGGACTAGGGAACGAGCAGTTCTTC. V gene TRBV19 combines with J gene TRBJ2-1; 8 bases map to TRBD2. This CDR3 is 15 amino acids long. V was pared by 7 bases and J by 10 bases, with 15 bases of the junction left unmatched. Germline CDR1 reads LNHDA; CDR2 reads SQIVND (reference sequence).